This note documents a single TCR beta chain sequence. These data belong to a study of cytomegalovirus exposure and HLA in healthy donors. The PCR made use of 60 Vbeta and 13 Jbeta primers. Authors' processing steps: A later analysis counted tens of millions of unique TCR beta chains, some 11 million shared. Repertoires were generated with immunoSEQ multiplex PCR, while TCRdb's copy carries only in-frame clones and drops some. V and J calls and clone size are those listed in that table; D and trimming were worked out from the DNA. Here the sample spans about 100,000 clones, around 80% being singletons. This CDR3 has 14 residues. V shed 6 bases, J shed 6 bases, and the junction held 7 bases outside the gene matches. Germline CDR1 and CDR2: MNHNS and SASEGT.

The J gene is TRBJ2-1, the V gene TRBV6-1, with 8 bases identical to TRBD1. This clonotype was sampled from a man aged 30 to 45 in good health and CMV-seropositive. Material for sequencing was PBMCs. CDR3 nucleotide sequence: TGTGCCAGCAGCCGGGACAGGAGCGTCAATGAGCAGTTCTTC. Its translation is CASSRDRSVNEQFF.